This TCR beta chain was retrieved from a study of a mutant IDH1 vaccine in newly diagnosed glioma. General study points: Among patients, nearly 95% showed immune responses induced by the vaccine.

This clone was seen a handful of times. What it binds is unknown. Regarding time point: week 5, during vaccination. Every vaccination contained 300 ug of the mutant IDH1 20-mer peptide and was paired with topical imiquimod. Libraries were prepared by immunoSEQ multiplex PCR; TCRdb keeps only in-frame clonotypes and omits some of them. The data contain roughly 62,000 clones, about 81% of them singletons. The source was PBMCs, collected from a glioma patient whose treatment included an IDH1 peptide vaccine. The sequence was obtained from a woman between 45 and 60 years old with glioma.

CDR3 amino acids: CASSLVPTTSGGSGGFF. CDR3 nucleotides: TGTGCCAGCAGCTTAGTCCCTACTACTAGCGGGGGTTCAGGGGGGTTCTTC. V and J are TRBV7-2 and TRBJ2-1; 11 bases line up with TRBD2. CDR3 size: 17 residues. Germline assignment: CDR1 SGHTA and CDR2 FQGNSA. Trimming cost V 1 base and J 15 bases; bases outside gene matches: 17.